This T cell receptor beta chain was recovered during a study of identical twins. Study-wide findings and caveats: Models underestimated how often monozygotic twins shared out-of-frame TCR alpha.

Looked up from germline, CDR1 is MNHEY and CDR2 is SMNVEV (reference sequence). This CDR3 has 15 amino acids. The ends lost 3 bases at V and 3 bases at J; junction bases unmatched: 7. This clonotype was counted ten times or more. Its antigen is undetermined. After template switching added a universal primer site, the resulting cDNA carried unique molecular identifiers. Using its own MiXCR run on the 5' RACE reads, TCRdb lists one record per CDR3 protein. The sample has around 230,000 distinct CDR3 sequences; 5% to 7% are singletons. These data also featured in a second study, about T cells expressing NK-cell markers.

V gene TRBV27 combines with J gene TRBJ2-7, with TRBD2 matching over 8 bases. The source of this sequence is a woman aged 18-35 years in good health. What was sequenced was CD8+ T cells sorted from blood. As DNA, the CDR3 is TGTGCCAGCAGTTTGGCGGGAGGCACATTCTACGAGCAGTACTTC. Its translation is CASSLAGGTFYEQYF.